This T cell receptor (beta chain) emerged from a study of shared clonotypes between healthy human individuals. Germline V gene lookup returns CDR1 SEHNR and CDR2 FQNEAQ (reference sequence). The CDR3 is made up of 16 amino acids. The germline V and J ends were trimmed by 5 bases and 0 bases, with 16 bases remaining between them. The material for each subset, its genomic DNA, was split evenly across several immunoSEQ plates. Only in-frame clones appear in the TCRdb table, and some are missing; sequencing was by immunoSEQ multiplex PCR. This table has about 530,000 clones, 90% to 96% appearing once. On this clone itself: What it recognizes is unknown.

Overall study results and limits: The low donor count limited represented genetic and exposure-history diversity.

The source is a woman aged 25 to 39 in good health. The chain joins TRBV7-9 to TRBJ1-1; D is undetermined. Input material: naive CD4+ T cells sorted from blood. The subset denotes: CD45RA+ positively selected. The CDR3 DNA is TGTGCCAGCAGCCCCTTCTTGGGAGGAGTGAACACTGAAGCTTTCTTT. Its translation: CASSPFLGGVNTEAFF.